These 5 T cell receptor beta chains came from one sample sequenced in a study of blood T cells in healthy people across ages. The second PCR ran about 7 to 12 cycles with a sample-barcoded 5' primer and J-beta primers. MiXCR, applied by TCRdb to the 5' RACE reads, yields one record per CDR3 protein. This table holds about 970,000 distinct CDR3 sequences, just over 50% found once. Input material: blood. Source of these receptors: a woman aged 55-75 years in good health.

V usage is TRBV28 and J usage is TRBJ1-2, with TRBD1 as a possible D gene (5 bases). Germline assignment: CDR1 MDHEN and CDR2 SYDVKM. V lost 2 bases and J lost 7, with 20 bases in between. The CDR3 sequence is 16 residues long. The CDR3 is CASSLSTGGLIGGYTF. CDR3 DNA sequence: TGTGCCAGCAGTTTAAGTACTGGGGGACTCATTGGTGGCTACACCTTC.

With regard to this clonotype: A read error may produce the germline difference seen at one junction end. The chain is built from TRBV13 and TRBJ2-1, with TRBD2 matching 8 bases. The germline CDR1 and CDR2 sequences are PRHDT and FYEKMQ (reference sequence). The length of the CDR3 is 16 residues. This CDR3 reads CTSSLVGLVSYNEQFF. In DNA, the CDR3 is TGTACCAGCAGCTTAGTGGGACTAGTGTCATACAATGAGCAGTTCTTC.

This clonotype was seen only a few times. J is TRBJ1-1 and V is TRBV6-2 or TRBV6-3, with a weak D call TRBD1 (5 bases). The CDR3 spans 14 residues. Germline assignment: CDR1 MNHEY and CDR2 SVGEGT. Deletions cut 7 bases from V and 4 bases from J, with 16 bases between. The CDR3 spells CASMSWGRATEAFF. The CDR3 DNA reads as TGTGCCAGCATGTCTTGGGGGAGGGCCACTGAAGCTTTCTTT.

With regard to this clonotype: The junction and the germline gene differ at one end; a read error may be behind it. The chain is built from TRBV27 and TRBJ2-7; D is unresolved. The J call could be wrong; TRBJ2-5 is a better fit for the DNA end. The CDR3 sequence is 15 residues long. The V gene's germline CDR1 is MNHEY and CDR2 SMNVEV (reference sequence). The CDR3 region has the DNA TGTGCCATCAGTCGTCCGGGTGGGTCCGTAGAGACCCAGTACTTC. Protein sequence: CAISRPGGSVETQYF.

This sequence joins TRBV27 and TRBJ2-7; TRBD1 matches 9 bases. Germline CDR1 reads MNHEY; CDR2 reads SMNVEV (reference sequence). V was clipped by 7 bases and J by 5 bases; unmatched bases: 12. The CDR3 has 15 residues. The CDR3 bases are TGTGCCAGCACTGCTCCCGGGACAGGGAGCCACGAGCAGTACTTC. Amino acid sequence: CASTAPGTGSHEQYF.